Below are 3 T cell receptor beta chains sequenced from a single sample in a study of blood T cell repertoires in COVID-19 (dated by TCRdb to 2019 to 2021). The receptor library was made with the immunoSEQ multiplex PCR assay. TCRdb mirrors the immuneACCESS table, restricted to in-frame sequences. Some clones are absent from its copies; in checked studies, under half trace to an unresolved V gene, and the reason for the others is unknown. The sample contains about 130,000 clones, 70% to 90% of them found a single time. The ten largest clones add up to about 2.3% of the sample. Material for sequencing was PBMCs or T cells enriched from blood (not recorded which). The receptors shown here come from a woman in her 50s who had recovered from COVID-19.

This chain connects TRBV9 to TRBJ2-6, with 7 nucleotides matching TRBD1. Germline CDR1 SGDLS, CDR2 YYNGEE. The CDR3 has 17 residues. After removal of 3 bases from V and 2 bases from J, the junction contained 8 bases not matched to a gene. The CDR3 DNA sequence: TGTGCCAGCAGCGCCACGGGACAGTTGGCTGGGGCCAACGTCCTGACTTTC. Its translation is CASSATGQLAGANVLTF.

This clone appeared a single time. CDR3 region: CASSSRQGEFYEQYF. The CDR3 nucleotides read TGTGCCAGCAGCTCGAGACAGGGAGAATTCTACGAGCAGTACTTC. The chain uses TRBV5-5 and TRBJ2-7; TRBD1 aligns across 7 bases. Trimming took 3 bases from V and 3 from J; bases not matched to a gene: 9. CDR1 and CDR2 from the germline V gene are SGHKS and YYEKEE (reference sequence). This CDR3 is 15 amino acids long.

V gene TRBV3-1 (or the pseudogene TRBV3-2) combines with J gene TRBJ2-7, with D tentatively TRBD1 (6 bases). This CDR3 is built from 15 residues. CDR1 and CDR2 (germline): LGHDT, YNNKEL (reference sequence). The V end was cut by 1 base, the J end by 2 bases, with 12 bases between. CDR3 sequence: CASSQVNRAPYEQYF. CDR3 DNA sequence: TGTGCCAGCAGCCAAGTTAACAGGGCCCCCTACGAGCAGTACTTC.